The clone carrying this T cell receptor beta chain was recorded many times. What it binds is unknown. CDR1 MGHDK and CDR2 SYGVNS come from the germline V gene. This CDR3 contains 10 residues. V lost 4 bases and J 9 bases, leaving 4 bases between the germline ends. The sample is drawn from a study of T-cell reconstitution after alpha-beta-depleted transplantation in children. A library of TCRbeta sequences, prepared with unique molecular identifiers, was generated. TCRdb analysed the PCR reads with MiXCR anew, one entry per CDR3 protein. The sample lists around 670,000 distinct CDR3 sequences; roughly 13% were seen once. Findings and limits, study-wide: Reported findings indicate that, about two months after transplant, alpha-beta T cells came from several hundred expanded clones, which were derived from non-depleted graft cells. Fresh T-cell production supplied most of the T-cell counts and diversity seen one year after transplant.

This clonotype originated in a girl aged 2 to 9 with congenital amegakaryocytic thrombocytopenia, due to receive a stem cell transplant. The chain joins TRBV25-1 to TRBJ2-1; D is unclear. The sequencing here drew on PBMCs, taken before TCRalphabeta/CD19-depleted stem cell transplant. CDR3 loop: CASSGGEQFF. DNA of the CDR3: TGTGCCAGCAGTGGGGGTGAGCAGTTCTTC.